This T cell receptor beta chain was obtained from a study of blood T cell repertoires in COVID-19. This table comes from immunoSEQ multiplex PCR, and its TCRdb copy is limited to in-frame clones, with some not included. The sample shows about 200,000 clones, around nine tenths of them seen only once. This CDR3 contains 14 residues. Trimming cost V 2 bases and J 4 bases, with 10 bases left between them. Germline loops: CDR1 MDHEN, CDR2 SYDVKM. Sequencing was performed on peripheral blood. The receptor's source is a man aged 18 to 29 with active or convalescent COVID-19. The chain joins TRBV28 to TRBJ2-3, with D possibly TRBD1 on 5 matching bases. CDR3 loop: CASSLQGWADTQYF. The CDR3 DNA sequence: TGTGCCAGCAGTTTACAGGGCTGGGCAGATACGCAGTATTTT.